This TCR beta chain emerged from a study of blood T cell repertoires in COVID-19. Overall study context: The samples span acute and convalescent COVID-19 from the United States, Italy and Spain. Nucleic acid was either cDNA or gDNA, and it came from T cells, B-cell-depleted T cells, or PBMCs.

Followed over time, Seattle patients had been enrolled while infection was active. Per the germline V gene, CDR1 is SQVTM and CDR2 is ANQGSEA. V lost 8 bases, J lost 4 bases, and 10 bases stayed unmatched. The CDR3 loop spans 13 amino acids. As handled by the study authors: Amplification of reference gene primers was used by the study to estimate nucleated cell counts. Using immunoSEQ multiplex PCR, the repertoire was profiled, and TCRdb retains in-frame clones only, with some absent. The V and J calls and clone size were taken over from that table, and D and trimming were inferred from the DNA. The data hold fewer than 250,000 clones, with around 81% observed a single time.

Source material: peripheral blood. The source of this sequence is a man in his sixties with COVID-19, enrolled during active disease. The chain combines TRBV29-1 with TRBJ1-1; 7 nucleotides line up with TRBD1. CDR3 nucleotide sequence: TGCAGCCTTGGATCACAGGGGTGCACTGAAGCTTTCTTT. Residues: CSLGSQGCTEAFF.